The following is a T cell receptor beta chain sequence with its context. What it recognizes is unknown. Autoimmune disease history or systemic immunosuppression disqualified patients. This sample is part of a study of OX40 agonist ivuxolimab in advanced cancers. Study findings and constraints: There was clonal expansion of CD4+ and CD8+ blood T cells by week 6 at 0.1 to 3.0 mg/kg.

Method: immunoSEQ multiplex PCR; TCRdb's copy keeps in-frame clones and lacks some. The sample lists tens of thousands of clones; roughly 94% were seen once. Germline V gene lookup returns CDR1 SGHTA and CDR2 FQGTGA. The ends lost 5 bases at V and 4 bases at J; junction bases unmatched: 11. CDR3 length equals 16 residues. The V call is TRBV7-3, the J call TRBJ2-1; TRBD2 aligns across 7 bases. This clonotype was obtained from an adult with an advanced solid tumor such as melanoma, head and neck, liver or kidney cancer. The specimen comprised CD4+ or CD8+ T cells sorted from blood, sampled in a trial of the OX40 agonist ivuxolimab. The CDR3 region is CASSAHSSGGYNEQFF. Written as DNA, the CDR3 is TGTGCCAGCAGCGCCCACTCGTCGGGGGGTTACAATGAGCAGTTCTTC.